This T cell receptor beta chain emerged from a study of human T cells and chemical hapten exposure (dated by TCRdb to the early 2020s). Looking at the study overall: For sensitization, 2% DPC in acetone was applied to a roughly 2 cm by roughly 2 cm area of upper inner arm skin. Patch testing was performed on the upper back with Finn chambers containing 0.01% DPC, and the patch tests were scored after 6 days according to International Contact Dermatitis Research Group standards. The libraries were sequenced as a pool, and the TCR yield per sample differed mostly because of small variations in library volumes within the pool. The study tracked peripheral blood TCR repertoire changes in vivo during primary and secondary sensitization to the hapten diphenylcyclopropenone (DPC) in alopecia patients. Throughout the study period of around 25 weeks, patients also received therapeutic DPC doses to the scalp every week. Blood for TCR sequencing was provided by twenty-nine alopecia patients at one to four time points (pre-sensitization, 2, 6 and 24 weeks). Blood samples were taken from patients before sensitization (week 0) and at 2, 6 and about 24 weeks after DPC sensitization. The patient cohort, mostly female, included alopecia areata with under or over 50% scalp involvement, alopecia totalis and alopecia universalis.

What the research found in general, with its limitations: Compared with pre-sensitization or healthy control sets, expanded TCRs formed significantly more large CDR3 similarity clusters, which is consistent with antigen-driven responses. Patch test score was positively correlated with the number of PT1 expanded TCRs, with significance at thresholds 8, 16 and 32 but not at 4. All patients had alopecia, a presumed autoimmune disease, so their immune response might differ from that of healthy individuals. DPC sensitization did not change the number of TCRs with a frequency above 1 in 1000, and there was no evidence of changes in global repertoire structure. After repeated subsampling, changes were observed in the strength of the expansion versus patch-test correlation and in the threshold at which the correlation became significant.

This clonotype was counted at least ten times. Its antigen is currently not known. No per-base quality is available; no much larger clone lies one base away. Per the publication, the time point label means: patch test 3, about 24 weeks after DPC sensitization. The sample's treatment or condition, from its label and the paper: therapeutic diphenylcyclopropenone sensitization with weekly scalp DPC. At each patch-test visit, blood was drawn before the patch test was applied. To be eligible, patients had to be aged 18 to 70, diagnosed with alopecia and judged suitable for DPC therapy, while pregnant patients were excluded. Total RNA was isolated from unfractionated whole blood collected in Tempus Blood RNA tubes. Library creation used RACE. TCRdb records NextSeq 500 as the sequencer. Library preparation attached unique molecular identifiers to individual cDNA molecules for quantitative, reproducible TCR counting. For every blood RNA sample, sequencing covered both the TCR alpha and TCR beta chains. Concerning the study's data processing: Samples had a median of roughly 87,000 TCRs, with a range from about 20,000 to 690,600. V, J and CDR3 annotation of the TCR reads was carried out using the Decombinator software suite. Every sample was subsampled to the same number of TCRs (28,000) for the PS versus PT1 abundance plots. Expanded TCRs were defined as absent before sensitization and observed at least eight times at the 2-week time point. TCRdb reworked the public reads: Q25 trimming with fastp, MiXCR clone assembly, productive beta chains retained. When rows share a CDR3 protein, they turn into one entry using the most common DNA and genes. Clone size and V and J calls follow TCRdb, not the original study. The sample table shows 190,000 or so distinct CDR3 sequences, and around 25% are seen once. Over 2% of the sample is taken by the ten largest.

Based on the germline V gene (reference sequence), the CDR1 and CDR2 sequences are SEHNR and FQNEAQ. V is shortened by 2 bases, J by 2 bases, and the region joining them spans 6 bases. There are 13 amino acids in the CDR3, from cysteine to phenylalanine inclusive. The DNA shown is the 39-base CDR3, in frame from base 1. The clonotype was recovered from a woman aged 40 to 50 with alopecia areata. Some clones in this sample may be carry-over from other donors' samples. The chain joins TRBV7-9 to TRBJ2-5; TRBD1 is a possible D gene, resting on 6 matching bases. The sample was whole blood, taken in connection with sensitization to the hapten diphenylcyclopropenone (DPC). The DNA reads as follows: TGTGCCAGCAGCTTACAGGGGCAAGAGACCCAGTACTTC. It translates as CASSLQGQETQYF.